Each of the 9 T cell receptor beta chains below was sequenced from the same sample in a study of cytomegalovirus exposure and HLA in healthy donors. The PCR ran on 60 Vbeta and 13 Jbeta primers. TCRdb's copy holds only in-frame clones and misses some; the assay was immunoSEQ multiplex PCR. The table shows 200,000 to 250,000 clones, with roughly 84% occurring only once. The sequencing input was PBMCs. The receptors originated from a girl aged 10 to 17 in good health and CMV-seronegative.

The J gene is TRBJ1-1, the V gene TRBV5-1; 10 bases are shared with TRBD1. After removal of 3 bases from V and 5 bases from J, the junction contained 7 bases not matched to a gene. The CDR3 sequence is 15 residues long. Germline V gene lookup returns CDR1 SGHRS and CDR2 YFSETQ. The CDR3 loop reads CASSSPTGGLTEAFF. The CDR3 nucleotides read TGCGCCAGCAGCTCGCCGACAGGGGGCTTGACTGAAGCTTTCTTT.

This clone was counted only a few times. The genes are TRBV30 and TRBJ2-1; D unclear. Germline lookup yields CDR1 GTSNPN and CDR2 SVGIG (reference sequence). Trimming took off 0 bases at V and 7 bases at J, with 4 bases between the two ends. This CDR3 has 11 amino acids. This chain's CDR3 is CAWSVRNEQFF. CDR3 bases: TGTGCCTGGAGTGTGAGGAATGAGCAGTTCTTC.

The chain recombines TRBV29-1 with TRBJ1-1; maybe TRBD1 (5 bases). V was trimmed by 4 bases and J by 8 bases, leaving 14 bases between them. CDR1 SQVTM and CDR2 ANQGSEA come from the germline V gene. The CDR3 is 12 amino acids. CDR3 sequence (DNA): TGCAGCGTTGGGGGGGAGGGACCCGAAGCTTTCTTT. Translated, it gives CSVGGEGPEAFF.

This clone showed up just a few times. The gene calls are TRBV5-5 and TRBJ2-1; D gene unclear. This CDR3 contains 12 residues. Trimming cost V 0 bases and J 9 bases, with 7 bases left between them. The germline gives CDR1 SGHKS, CDR2 YYEKEE (reference sequence). In nucleotides, the CDR3 is TGTGCCAGCAGCTTGGCCGAGGTTGAGCAGTTCTTC. This codes for CASSLAEVEQFF. The entire variable domain, with the rest obtained from reference TRBV5-5 and TRBJ2-1, is as follows: DAGVTQSPTHLIKTRGQQVTLRCSPISGHKSVSWYQQVLGQGPQFIFQYYEKEERGRGNFPDRFSARQFPNYSSELNVNALLLGDSALYLCASSLAEVEQFFGPGTRLTVL.

This clone was recorded once. The chain employs TRBV27 and TRBJ1-5, with D possibly matching TRBD1 (6 bases). V was clipped by 4 bases and J by 6 bases, with 13 bases between them. This CDR3 has 14 residues. Germline CDR1 reads MNHEY; CDR2 reads SMNVEV (reference sequence). As DNA, the CDR3 is TGTGCCAGCAGTTGGAATGGGGGCGGTCAGCCCCAGCATTTT. Translating it yields CASSWNGGGQPQHF.

This clone was recorded a few times. The gene calls are TRBV28 and TRBJ1-1, with D unclear. Looked up from germline, CDR1 is MDHEN and CDR2 is SYDVKM. The CDR3 is made up of 11 amino acids. V shed 11 bases and J shed 1 base, with 8 bases lying between them. The CDR3 DNA follows: TGTGCCGTTCACACGAACACTGAAGCTTTCTTT. As protein: CAVHTNTEAFF.

The DNA for the CDR3 is TGTGCTAGTGGTTTACAGGGTGGAGGGGAGCTGTTTTTT. Encoded protein: CASGLQGGGELFF. The chain recombines TRBV12-5 with TRBJ2-2; D may be TRBD1 (6 bases). Trimming pared 3 bases from V and 8 bases from J, leaving 10 bases between. CDR1 is LGHNT and CDR2 is FRNRAP in the germline V gene. This CDR3 is built from 13 residues.

The chain recombines TRBV28 with TRBJ1-5; D possibly corresponds to TRBD1 (6 bases). The CDR3 spans 16 residues. V was clipped by 3 bases and J by 2 bases, with 14 bases between them. Germline V gene sequence: CDR1 MDHEN, CDR2 SYDVKM. In nucleotides, the CDR3 is TGTGCCAGCAGTTTTGGGTGGAACAGGGGCAATCAGCCCCAGCATTTT. Translating it yields CASSFGWNRGNQPQHF.

The chain employs TRBV4-2 and TRBJ1-5; possibly TRBD1 for D (6 bases). This CDR3 comprises 16 residues. Trimming stripped 3 bases from V and 2 bases from J, with 14 bases between. The germline V gene encodes CDR1 LGHNA and CDR2 YNFKEQ. This chain's CDR3 is CASSQEGGGRNQPQHF. The CDR3 DNA reads TGTGCCAGCAGCCAGGAGGGAGGGGGTCGCAATCAGCCCCAGCATTTT.